This T cell receptor (beta chain) was found in a study of cytomegalovirus exposure and HLA in healthy donors. This PCR relied on a set of 60 Vbeta primers and 13 Jbeta primers. Using immunoSEQ multiplex PCR, the repertoire was profiled, and TCRdb retains in-frame clones only, with some absent. Of some 200,000 clones in the sample, 55% to 75% were seen once. Comments on this clone: Its antigen is as yet unknown.

The CDR3 runs 15 residues. The junction had 7 bases not matched to a gene; V was cut back by 3 bases and J by 10 bases. Germline values: CDR1 KGHSH, CDR2 LQKENI. Findings and caveats of the study: The classifier reportedly diagnosed cytomegalovirus status with high specificity and sensitivity. In a later analysis, specific HLA alleles were associated with around 17,000 TCR beta sequences at a 0.05 false discovery rate.

The origin of this receptor is a man aged 35-49 years in good health and CMV-seropositive. Specimen: PBMCs. The chain combines TRBV18 with TRBJ1-6; 9 nucleotides line up with TRBD1. In DNA, the CDR3 is TGTGCCAGCTCACCCTTCGGACAGGGGAACTCACCCCTCCACTTT. Protein: CASSPFGQGNSPLHF. Looking up the rest from reference TRBV18 and TRBJ1-6 gives the full variable domain: NAGVMQNPRHLVRRRGQEARLRCSPMKGHSHVYWYRQLPEEGLKFMVYLQKENIIDESGMPKERFSAEFPKEGPSILRIQQVVRGDSAAYFCASSPFGQGNSPLHFGNGTRLTVT.